The TCR beta chain under discussion was sequenced for a study of cytomegalovirus exposure and HLA in healthy donors. Study overall: Findings of an earlier analysis included some 120 million unique TCR beta sequences from roughly 200 million T cells.

Study-wide results and limits: A highly shared variant cluster was judged a likely technical artifact.

Comment on this clone: What it recognizes is unknown.

Vbeta (60) and Jbeta (13) primers were used in the PCR. Clones were sequenced by immunoSEQ multiplex PCR, and TCRdb holds only the in-frame ones, with some missing. The sample shows roughly 100,000 clones, roughly 80% of them seen only once. The sequencing input was PBMCs. The receptor was derived from a man aged 50 or older in good health and CMV-seronegative.

Written as DNA, the CDR3 is TGTGCCAGCAGTCTAGGACAGAGTGGCCAAAAACTGTTTTTT. Protein: CASSLGQSGQKLFF. The V call is TRBV2, the J call TRBJ1-4; D is possibly TRBD1 (6 bases). CDR1 SNHLY and CDR2 FYNNEI come from the germline V gene. This CDR3 spans 14 amino acids. V lost 5 bases to trimming and J lost 9 bases, with 16 bases between them. The entire variable domain, with the rest obtained from reference TRBV2 and TRBJ1-4, is as follows: EPEVTQTPSHQVTQMGQEVILRCVPISNHLYFYWYRQILGQKVEFLVSFYNNEISEKSEIFDDQFSVERPDGSNFTLKIRSTKLEDSAMYFCASSLGQSGQKLFFGSGTQLSVL.